The 32 T cell receptor beta chains reported below all come from one sample, sequenced in a study of T-cell reconstitution after alpha-beta-depleted transplantation in children. Researchers prepared the TCRbeta library using unique molecular identifiers, the study reports. TCRdb used MiXCR to reprocess the PCR reads, holding one entry per CDR3 protein. The table shows over 550,000 distinct CDR3 sequences, with approximately 10% occurring only once. Sequences were derived from PBMCs from the stem cell graft donor, sampled from the stem cell graft. These receptors all stem from a human donor who donated a stem cell graft to a child with acute myeloid leukemia.

In its sample, this clonotype was seen once. The rearrangement joins TRBV7-2 to TRBJ2-1, with 9 bases identical to TRBD2. From germline, CDR1 is SGHTA and CDR2 FQGNSA. The ends lost 6 bases at V and 0 bases at J; junction bases unmatched: 9. CDR3 length: 17 residues. CDR3 amino acids: CASSTKPSGASYNEQFF. In DNA, the CDR3 is TGTGCCAGCAGTACAAAGCCTAGCGGGGCCTCCTACAATGAGCAGTTCTTC. Supplemented by reference TRBV7-2 and TRBJ2-1, the full variable domain reads GAGVSQSPSNKVTEKGKDVELRCDPISGHTALYWYRQSLGQGLEFLIYFQGNSAPDKSGLPSDRFSAERTGGSVSTLTIQRTQQEDSAVYLCASSTKPSGASYNEQFFGPGTRLTVL.

The V call is TRBV28, the J call TRBJ2-1; TRBD2 matches 7 bases. V dropped 2 bases and J dropped 12; count of bases not matched to a gene: 10. In germline, CDR1 is MDHEN, CDR2 SYDVKM. This CDR3 has 14 amino acids. The DNA of the CDR3 is TGTGCCAGCAGTTTAAGCGGGGCCCAAGTCGGGCAGTTCTTC. Translated, it gives CASSLSGAQVGQFF.

The CDR3 loop is CASSLLRSSYEQYF. In DNA, the CDR3 is TGTGCCAGCAGCTTACTGAGAAGCTCCTACGAGCAGTACTTC. V is TRBV7-2 and J is TRBJ2-7; no firm D call. The germline V gene has CDR1 SGHTA and CDR2 FQGNSA. V was shortened by 2 bases and J by 0 bases, with 8 bases between the two germline ends. The CDR3 contains 14 residues.

The chain links TRBV9 to TRBJ2-1; 10 nucleotides agree with TRBD2. V lost 5 bases, J lost 2 bases, and 7 bases stayed unmatched. The CDR3 is made up of 16 amino acids. Germline V gene sequence: CDR1 SGDLS, CDR2 YYNGEE. The CDR3 DNA sequence: TGTGCCAGCAGTGCTAGCGGGAGAGGGACCTACAATGAGCAGTTCTTC. Amino acids: CASSASGRGTYNEQFF.

V usage is TRBV7-2 and J usage is TRBJ2-5; D gene ambiguous. CDR1 SGHTA and CDR2 FQGNSA come from the germline V gene. Trimming shortened V by 3 bases and J by 1 base, and 9 bases separated the two germline ends. The CDR3 is 14 amino acids. This CDR3 is CASSFLGPQETQYF. The DNA of the CDR3 is TGTGCCAGCAGCTTCCTCGGGCCCCAAGAGACCCAGTACTTC.

This clonotype was observed a handful of times. The CDR3 DNA sequence: TGTGCCAGCAGCTTAACCCGTGGGGGGAGGAACACTGAAGCTTTCTTT. It codes for CASSLTRGGRNTEAFF. V is TRBV7-3 and J is TRBJ1-1; perhaps TRBD1 as D (5 bases). Germline V gene lookup returns CDR1 SGHTA and CDR2 FQGTGA. The CDR3 runs to 16 residues. With 0 bases removed from V and 1 base from J, the gap between germline ends came to 12 bases.

The chain joins TRBV6-2 or TRBV6-3 to TRBJ2-1; TRBD2 aligns across 11 bases. The CDR3 has 15 residues. V shed 7 bases and J 7 bases; nucleotides not matched to a gene: 9. The V gene's germline CDR1 is MNHEY and CDR2 SVGEGT. The CDR3 DNA follows: TGTGCCAGCACCCTACTAGCGGGAGCAACTAATGAGCAGTTCTTC. This gives the protein CASTLLAGATNEQFF.

The chain combines TRBV6-2 or TRBV6-3 with TRBJ2-1; tentative D call: TRBD2 (6 bases). Trimming stripped 3 bases from V and 6 bases from J, with 12 bases between. This CDR3 has 14 residues. The germline V gene has CDR1 MNHEY and CDR2 SVGEGT. The CDR3 DNA sequence: TGTGCCAGCAGTTATGTGGGAGGCATCAATGAGCAGTTCTTC. Translated, it gives CASSYVGGINEQFF.

This clonotype occurred a few times. V and J are TRBV20-1 and TRBJ2-5; 9 positions agree with TRBD2. The V and J ends lost 4 bases and 1 base, in that order; junction bases with no gene match: 7. The CDR3 sequence is 15 residues long. CDR1 is DFQATT, CDR2 SNEGSKA, per germline (reference sequence). CDR3 amino acids: CSAIPDSGSQETQYF. The CDR3 DNA reads TGCAGTGCTATTCCGGATAGCGGGAGCCAAGAGACCCAGTACTTC.

This clonotype has just a few counts. J is TRBJ1-4 and V is TRBV25-1; D is perhaps TRBD1 (6 bases). The germline V and J ends were trimmed by 5 bases and 8 bases, with 12 bases remaining between them. Germline V lookup: CDR1 MGHDK, CDR2 SYGVNS. This CDR3 spans 13 amino acids. In DNA form, the CDR3 reads TGTGCCAGCAGTTTTATACAGGGCGAAAAACTGTTTTTT. This gives the protein CASSFIQGEKLFF.

V gene TRBV7-3 combines with J gene TRBJ2-3, with a tentative D call TRBD2 (6 bases). This CDR3 has 14 residues. Germline lookup yields CDR1 SGHTA and CDR2 FQGTGA. The V end lost 4 bases, the J end lost 2 bases, and 10 bases lay between the germline ends. The DNA for the CDR3 is TGTGCCAGCAGCTGGGGACTGCACACAGATACGCAGTATTTT. This gives the protein CASSWGLHTDTQYF.

DNA of the CDR3: TGTGCCAGCAGTCATACAGGTGGCGCGGGTACGCAGTATTTT. Translation gives CASSHTGGAGTQYF. The genes are TRBV14 and TRBJ2-3; tentatively, D is TRBD1 or TRBD2 (5 bases each). CDR1 is SGHDN, CDR2 FVKESK, per germline. Trimming took 6 bases from V and 8 from J, leaving 18 bases between them. The CDR3 length is 14 residues.

This clonotype was counted at least ten times. This rearrangement joins TRBV27 to TRBJ2-1; D unclear. Germline values: CDR1 MNHEY, CDR2 SMNVEV (reference sequence). The CDR3 has 14 residues. V gave up 5 bases and J gave up 2 bases, with 10 bases separating them. The CDR3 DNA reads as TGTGCCAGCAGTCAACAGCTACCCTACAATGAGCAGTTCTTC. Residues: CASSQQLPYNEQFF.

This clonotype was observed a handful of times. The chain employs TRBV20-1 and TRBJ2-1; 7 nucleotides agree with TRBD2. Germline CDR1 reads DFQATT; CDR2 reads SNEGSKA (reference sequence). J gave up 7 bases and V 0 bases, and 9 bases lay outside the gene matches. CDR3 length equals 15 residues. CDR3 residues: CSARDLAGEYNEQFF. CDR3 nucleotides: TGCAGTGCTAGAGATCTGGCGGGAGAGTATAATGAGCAGTTCTTC.

This clonotype appeared a few times. The genes are TRBV7-2 and TRBJ2-3, with a tentative D call TRBD2 (6 bases). The CDR3 runs to 16 residues. Germline values: CDR1 SGHTA, CDR2 FQGNSA. With 5 bases removed from V and 3 bases from J, the gap between germline ends came to 18 bases. The CDR3 protein is CASSRQVGGWTDTQYF. The DNA of the CDR3 is TGTGCCAGCAGCCGCCAGGTGGGGGGTTGGACAGATACGCAGTATTTT.

The CDR3 sequence: CASSNSGTGWHEQYF. In DNA, the CDR3 is TGTGCCAGCAGTAACTCCGGGACAGGGTGGCACGAGCAGTACTTC. The J gene is TRBJ2-7, the V gene TRBV28; 9 positions agree with TRBD1. The CDR3 has 15 residues. V shed 5 bases and J 5 bases; nucleotides not matched to a gene: 10. Per the germline V gene, CDR1 is MDHEN and CDR2 is SYDVKM.

This chain joins TRBV7-9 and TRBJ2-2; D is unresolved. The V gene's germline CDR1 is SEHNR and CDR2 FQNEAQ (reference sequence). Trimming removed 4 bases from V and 3 bases from J, with 9 bases in between. This CDR3 region has 14 residues. In DNA form, the CDR3 reads TGTGCCAGCAGCTCTCTAGGTTACACCGGGGAGCTGTTTTTT. Residues: CASSSLGYTGELFF.

Only a few counts were recorded for this clonotype. The chain uses TRBV10-3 and TRBJ2-7; 8 bases agree with TRBD1. Germline CDR1 reads ENHRY; CDR2 reads SYGVKD. The CDR3 loop spans 16 amino acids. V shed 0 bases, J shed 2 bases, and the junction held 6 bases outside the gene matches. The CDR3 is CAISESNTGQAYEQYF. The CDR3 nucleotides are TGTGCCATCAGTGAGTCCAATACGGGACAGGCCTACGAGCAGTACTTC.

The gene calls are TRBV11-3 and TRBJ2-3; possible D gene TRBD1, 6 bases. The germline V gene encodes CDR1 SGHNT and CDR2 YENEEA. The CDR3 consists of 12 residues. With 5 bases removed from V and 9 bases from J, the gap between germline ends came to 12 bases. DNA of the CDR3: TGTGCCAGCAGCCACGGACAGCAAACGCAGTATTTT. This encodes CASSHGQQTQYF. Filled out from reference TRBV11-3 and TRBJ2-3, the complete variable domain reads EAGVVQSPRYKIIEKKQPVAFWCNPISGHNTLYWYLQNLGQGPELLIRYENEEAVDDSQLPKDRFSAERLKGVDSTLKIQPAELGDSAVYLCASSHGQQTQYFGPGTRLTVL.

This chain uses TRBV20-1 with TRBJ1-1; weak D call: TRBD1 (5 bases). Germline CDR1 is DFQATT and CDR2 is SNEGSKA (reference sequence). The CDR3 loop spans 11 amino acids. Between the trimmed V and J ends, which lost 3 bases and 6 bases, there was a span of 8 bases. The CDR3 region is CSARQGAEAFF. For the CDR3, the DNA is TGCAGTGCTAGGCAGGGTGCTGAAGCTTTCTTT.

V and J are TRBV29-1 and TRBJ2-7, with TRBD1 as a possible D gene (5 bases). Between the trimmed V and J ends, which lost 3 bases and 6 bases, there was a span of 9 bases. The CDR3 spans 11 residues. Germline assignment: CDR1 SQVTM and CDR2 ANQGSEA. The CDR3 coding sequence is TGCAGCGTTGAGGGGCTCAGCGAGCAGTACTTC. Its translation is CSVEGLSEQYF.

Only a few counts were recorded for this clonotype. The chain employs TRBV29-1 and TRBJ2-5; TRBD2 is a possible D gene (5 bases). Germline V gene data show CDR1 as SQVTM and CDR2 as ANQGSEA. The ends were cut back, 1 base at V and 5 bases at J, with 11 bases in the middle. The CDR3 is made up of 13 amino acids. DNA for the CDR3: TGCAGCGTTGAAGTTGGAGGACGGGAGACCCAGTACTTC. This codes for CSVEVGGRETQYF.

The V gene is TRBV7-2, the J gene TRBJ2-1, with a possible D match to TRBD2 (6 bases). V was shortened by 3 bases and J by 3 bases, with 9 bases between the two germline ends. This CDR3 is built from 14 residues. CDR1 is SGHTA, CDR2 FQGNSA, per germline. The CDR3 is CASSFAGYYNEQFF. Here the CDR3 DNA reads TGTGCCAGCAGCTTTGCGGGGTACTACAATGAGCAGTTCTTC.

This clonotype was recorded at least ten times. The chain links TRBV29-1 to TRBJ2-1, with 11 bases aligning to TRBD1. CDR1 is SQVTM and CDR2 is ANQGSEA in the germline V gene. The CDR3 runs 12 residues. With V trimmed by 7 bases and J by 9 bases, 5 bases remained unmatched. DNA for the CDR3: TGCAGCGGAGGACAGGGGGCTGGTGAGCAGTTCTTC. Translation gives CSGGQGAGEQFF.

This clonotype was seen many times. CDR3 sequence (DNA): TGCAGCGCTAACCAGGTAGGGGGAGTCTACAATGAGCAGTTCTTC. Translating gives CSANQVGGVYNEQFF. The chain carries TRBV29-1 and TRBJ2-1; D may be TRBD1 (6 bases). V lost 7 bases, J lost 3 bases, and 19 bases lay in between. The CDR3 runs to 15 residues. Germline V gene data show CDR1 as SQVTM and CDR2 as ANQGSEA.

This clonotype was seen a handful of times. This rearrangement joins TRBV30 to TRBJ2-3; D is perhaps TRBD2 (5 bases). V lost 4 bases, J lost 5 bases, and 10 bases lay in between. CDR1 and CDR2 from the germline V gene are GTSNPN and SVGIG (reference sequence). The CDR3 is 12 residues long. The CDR3 DNA follows: TGTGCCTGGATGAGCGGAGGAGATACGCAGTATTTT. It encodes CAWMSGGDTQYF.

The rearrangement uses TRBV29-1 and TRBJ1-2, with D possibly being TRBD1 (6 bases). The V gene's germline CDR1 is SQVTM and CDR2 ANQGSEA. The CDR3 extends over 16 amino acids. Trimming left V 4 bases short and J 0 bases short, with 18 bases between. CDR3 region: CSVVVGGQSANYGYTF. The CDR3 nucleotides are TGCAGCGTTGTCGTGGGAGGACAGTCAGCTAACTATGGCTACACCTTC.

This clonotype was counted ten times or more. CDR3: CASSQNSGIGEQFF. DNA of the CDR3: TGTGCCAGCAGCCAAAATAGCGGGATAGGCGAGCAGTTCTTC. The rearrangement links TRBV4-2 to TRBJ2-1; 8 bases are shared with TRBD2. The germline CDR1 and CDR2 sequences are LGHNA and YNFKEQ. V lost 2 bases to trimming and J lost 10 bases; unmatched junction nucleotides: 7. The CDR3 covers 14 residues.

This chain links TRBV7-9 with TRBJ2-3, with TRBD2 matching over 11 bases. Germline CDR1 and CDR2: SEHNR and FQNEAQ (reference sequence). V lost 5 bases to trimming and J lost 4 bases; unmatched junction nucleotides: 11. There are 17 residues in the CDR3. The CDR3 region has the DNA TGTGCCAGCAGCCCGAGACTAGCGGGGATAGGAGCAGATACGCAGTATTTT. Its protein is CASSPRLAGIGADTQYF.

This clonotype has a handful of counts. The genes are TRBV5-1 and TRBJ2-7; D ambiguous. CDR1 SGHRS and CDR2 YFSETQ come from the germline V gene. V shed 1 base and J shed 2 bases, with 7 bases lying between them. The CDR3 is made up of 13 amino acids. The CDR3 nucleotides read TGCGCCAGCAGCTTGAGGGCGGCCTACGAGCAGTACTTC. Amino acid sequence: CASSLRAAYEQYF.

This clonotype was seen more than once but under ten times. DNA of the CDR3: TGCGCCAGCAGCTTGGCTCCAGGGACTCAGCCCCAGCATTTT. It codes for CASSLAPGTQPQHF. The chain combines TRBV5-1 with TRBJ1-5, with a tentative D call TRBD1 (5 bases). Germline lookup yields CDR1 SGHRS and CDR2 YFSETQ. Trimming stripped 0 bases from V and 6 bases from J, with 10 bases between. The CDR3 runs to 14 residues.

This clonotype was picked up many times. The genes are TRBV5-4 and TRBJ2-2; no clear D. V was cut by 0 bases and J by 3 bases, with 6 bases left in between. CDR3 length equals 14 residues. Germline values: CDR1 SGHNT, CDR2 YYREEE (reference sequence). The CDR3 is CASSLDPYTGELFF. The DNA of the CDR3 is TGTGCCAGCAGCTTGGACCCCTACACCGGGGAGCTGTTTTTT.